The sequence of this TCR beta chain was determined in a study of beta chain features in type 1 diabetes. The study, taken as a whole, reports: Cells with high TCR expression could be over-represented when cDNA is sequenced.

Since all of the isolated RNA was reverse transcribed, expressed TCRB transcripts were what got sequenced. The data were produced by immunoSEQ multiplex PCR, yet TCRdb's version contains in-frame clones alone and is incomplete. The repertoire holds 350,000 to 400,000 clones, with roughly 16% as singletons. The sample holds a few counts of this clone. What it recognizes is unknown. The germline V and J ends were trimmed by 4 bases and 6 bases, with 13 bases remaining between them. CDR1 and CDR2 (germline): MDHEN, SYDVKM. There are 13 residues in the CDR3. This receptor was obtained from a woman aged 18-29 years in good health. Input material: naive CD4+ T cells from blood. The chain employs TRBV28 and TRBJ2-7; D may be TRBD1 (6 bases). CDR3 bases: TGTGCCAGCAGTTCTTCTACAGGGAGCGAGCAGTACTTC. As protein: CASSSSTGSEQYF.